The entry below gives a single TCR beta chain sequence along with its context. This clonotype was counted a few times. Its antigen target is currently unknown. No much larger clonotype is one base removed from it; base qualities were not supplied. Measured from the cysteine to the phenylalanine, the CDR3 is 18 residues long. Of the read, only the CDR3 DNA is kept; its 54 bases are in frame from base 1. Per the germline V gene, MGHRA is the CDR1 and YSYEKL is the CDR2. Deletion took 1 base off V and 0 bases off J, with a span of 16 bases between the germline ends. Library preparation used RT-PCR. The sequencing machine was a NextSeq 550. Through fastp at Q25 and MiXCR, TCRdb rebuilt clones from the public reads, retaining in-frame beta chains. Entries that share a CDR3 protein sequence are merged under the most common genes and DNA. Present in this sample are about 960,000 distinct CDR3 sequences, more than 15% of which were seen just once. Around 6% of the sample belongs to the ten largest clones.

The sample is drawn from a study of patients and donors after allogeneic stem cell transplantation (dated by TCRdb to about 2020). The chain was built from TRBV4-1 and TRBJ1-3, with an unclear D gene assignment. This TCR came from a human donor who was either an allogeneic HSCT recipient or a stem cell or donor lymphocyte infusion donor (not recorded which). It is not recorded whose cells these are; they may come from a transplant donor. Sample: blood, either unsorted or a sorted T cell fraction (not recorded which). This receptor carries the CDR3 CASSQVLFGEDSGNTIYF. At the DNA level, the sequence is TGCGCCAGCAGCCAAGTGCTCTTTGGGGAAGACTCTGGAAACACCATATATTTT.